A single sample gave rise to the 28 T cell receptor beta chains below, sequenced in a study of cytomegalovirus exposure and HLA in healthy donors. The study ran its PCR with 60 Vbeta and 13 Jbeta primers. The protocol was immunoSEQ multiplex PCR, while the TCRdb copy is restricted to in-frame clones and leaves out a portion. The table has some 200,000 clones, approximately 80% seen once. Material for sequencing was PBMCs. Receptors were obtained from a woman in her thirties or forties in good health and CMV-seronegative.

The chain carries TRBV30 and TRBJ1-5; 11 positions agree with TRBD1. V shed 2 bases and J 0 bases; nucleotides not matched to a gene: 6. Germline loops: CDR1 GTSNPN, CDR2 SVGIG (reference sequence). This CDR3 is 17 amino acids long. This CDR3 is CAWSRTGGPLSNQPQHF. CDR3 sequence (DNA): TGTGCCTGGAGTCGGACAGGGGGCCCGCTTAGCAATCAGCCCCAGCATTTT.

The chain employs TRBV6-6 and TRBJ1-4, with no clear D. V was trimmed by 6 bases and J by 0 bases, leaving 11 bases between them. The CDR3 is 15 amino acids. The germline gives CDR1 MNHNY, CDR2 SVGAGI (reference sequence). Written as DNA, the CDR3 is TGTGCCAGCAGCTGGAGTGGAGCAACTAATGAAAAACTGTTTTTT. Translating it yields CASSWSGATNEKLFF.

DNA for the CDR3: TGTGCCAGCCGGACAGGGGGCGCTTATCCCTATAATTCACCCCTCCACTTT. Amino acids: CASRTGGAYPYNSPLHF. V gene TRBV27 combines with J gene TRBJ1-6; 11 nucleotides align to TRBD1. The CDR3 consists of 17 residues. CDR1 MNHEY and CDR2 SMNVEV come from the germline V gene (reference sequence). The J segment lost 2 bases and the V segment lost 8 bases, leaving 8 bases of the junction unmatched.

This clone was seen only a few times. The chain recombines TRBV30 with TRBJ2-2; the D is unclear. The CDR3 runs to 13 residues. The V gene lost 0 bases and the J gene lost 7 bases, with 9 bases spanning the gap. CDR1 and CDR2 from the germline V gene are GTSNPN and SVGIG (reference sequence). This CDR3 is CAWSVVSGGELFF. Here the CDR3 DNA reads TGTGCCTGGAGTGTAGTGTCGGGCGGGGAGCTGTTTTTT.

The rearrangement links TRBV19 to TRBJ1-5; the D gene is possibly TRBD1 (5 bases). Germline V gene sequence: CDR1 LNHDA, CDR2 SQIVND (reference sequence). The V and J ends lost 8 bases and 6 bases respectively, with 20 bases between them. The CDR3 is made up of 15 amino acids. CDR3 in amino acids: CASRHLGQKGQPQHF. As DNA, the CDR3 is TGTGCCAGTCGTCACCTTGGACAAAAAGGTCAGCCCCAGCATTTT.

This chain connects TRBV5-5 to TRBJ2-3, with D possibly being TRBD1 (5 bases). CDR1 and CDR2 (germline): SGHKS, YYEKEE (reference sequence). This CDR3 spans 15 amino acids. V lost 0 bases and J lost 3, with 11 bases in between. CDR3 protein: CASSLVRVGTDTQYF. As DNA, the CDR3 is TGTGCCAGCAGCTTGGTCAGGGTCGGGACAGATACGCAGTATTTT.

This clone has only one observation. The genes are TRBV9 and TRBJ2-1; D is possibly TRBD1 (7 bases). The CDR3 length is 18 residues. Trimming left V 0 bases short and J 1 base short, with 17 bases between. Germline V gene sequence: CDR1 SGDLS, CDR2 YYNGEE. The CDR3 here is CASSVEGGGTFSYNEQFF. Written as DNA, the CDR3 is TGTGCCAGCAGCGTAGAAGGAGGGGGCACCTTTTCCTACAATGAGCAGTTCTTC.

This chain connects TRBV15 to TRBJ2-5; weak D call: TRBD1 (5 bases). Looked up from germline, CDR1 is LNHNV and CDR2 is YYDKDF (reference sequence). Trimming pared 0 bases from V and 1 base from J, leaving 6 bases between. This CDR3 is 14 amino acids long. As DNA, the CDR3 is TGTGCCACCAGCAGAGATCAGGGCCAAGAGACCCAGTACTTC. This gives the protein CATSRDQGQETQYF. Full variable domain (outside the CDR3, taken from reference TRBV15 and TRBJ2-5): DAMVIQNPRYQVTQFGKPVTLSCSQTLNHNVMYWYQQKSSQAPKLLFHYYDKDFNNEADTPDNFQSRRPNTSFCFLDIRSPGLGDTAMYLCATSRDQGQETQYFGPGTRLLVL.

The chain carries TRBV13 and TRBJ2-3, with 13 bases aligning to TRBD2. The CDR3 extends over 18 amino acids. Germline assignment: CDR1 PRHDT and CDR2 FYEKMQ (reference sequence). The junction had 5 bases not matched to a gene; V was cut back by 2 bases and J by 0 bases. The CDR3 DNA follows: TGTGCCAGCAGCTTAAAACTAGCGGGGGGGAGGAGCACAGATACGCAGTATTTT. Translated: CASSLKLAGGRSTDTQYF.

The chain is built from TRBV9 and TRBJ2-1; TRBD2 matches 7 bases. The V and J ends lost 0 bases and 4 bases, in that order; junction bases with no gene match: 7. The CDR3 is 16 residues long. Germline lookup yields CDR1 SGDLS and CDR2 YYNGEE. The CDR3 DNA follows: TGTGCCAGCAGCGTAGATATCAGGGAGGGATACAATGAGCAGTTCTTC. Translation gives CASSVDIREGYNEQFF.

Only one count was recorded for this clone. The rearrangement joins TRBV9 to TRBJ2-5; weak D call: TRBD2 (7 bases). The CDR3 runs 17 residues. CDR1 and CDR2 (germline): SGDLS, YYNGEE. Deletions cut 0 bases from V and 1 base from J, with 16 bases between. The CDR3 nucleotides are TGTGCCAGCAGCGTAGCTTATGGCGGGGGCATCCAAGAGACCCAGTACTTC. It yields the protein CASSVAYGGGIQETQYF.

The chain couples TRBV5-1 to TRBJ2-1; weak D call: TRBD1 (6 bases). V lost 4 bases to trimming and J lost 7 bases, with 9 bases between them. The CDR3 is made up of 12 amino acids. Germline assignment: CDR1 SGHRS and CDR2 YFSETQ. The CDR3 bases are TGCGCCAGCAGCGACCAGGGGAATGAGCAGTTCTTC. This encodes CASSDQGNEQFF.

This clone showed up just once. The CDR3 sequence: CASSQLTGTGLFF. As DNA, the CDR3 is TGTGCCAGCAGTCAGCTAACCGGGACAGGTTTGTTTTTT. The V call is TRBV14, the J call TRBJ1-4, with 8 bases matching TRBD1. V shed 6 bases and J 15 bases; nucleotides not matched to a gene: 12. This CDR3 region has 13 residues. Germline V gene lookup returns CDR1 SGHDN and CDR2 FVKESK.

This rearrangement joins TRBV11-2 to TRBJ1-3; the match to TRBD1 covers 7 bases. Looked up from germline, CDR1 is SGHAT and CDR2 is FQNNGV. V lost 4 bases to trimming and J lost 0 bases; unmatched junction nucleotides: 15. This CDR3 has 19 residues. CDR3 nucleotides: TGTGCCAGCAGCTCTCGTTTTCGGACAGGAATAATCTCTGGAAACACCATATATTTT. Protein: CASSSRFRTGIISGNTIYF.

The CDR3 sequence is CASSPGTPKETQYF. The CDR3 region has the DNA TGTGCCAGCAGCCCGGGGACACCGAAAGAGACCCAGTACTTC. The V gene is TRBV5-4, the J gene TRBJ2-5, with a tentative D call TRBD1 (6 bases). Germline lookup yields CDR1 SGHNT and CDR2 YYREEE (reference sequence). The CDR3 totals 14 residues. V was cut by 4 bases and J by 3 bases, with 13 bases left in between.

This chain uses TRBV6-1 with TRBJ2-7; possibly TRBD1 for D (6 bases). Germline values: CDR1 MNHNS, CDR2 SASEGT. The CDR3 is 13 amino acids. Trimming stripped 7 bases from V and 1 base from J, with 11 bases between. The CDR3 nucleotides are TGTGCCAGCAACCAGGGGCGGTCCTACGAGCAGTACTTC. Translated: CASNQGRSYEQYF.

The chain recombines TRBV19 with TRBJ1-2, with 7 bases identical to TRBD1. This CDR3 has 14 amino acids. V shed 7 bases, J shed 8 bases, and the junction held 13 bases outside the gene matches. Looked up from germline, CDR1 is LNHDA and CDR2 is SQIVND (reference sequence). The CDR3 here is CASIDRARSEGYTF. In nucleotides, the CDR3 is TGTGCCAGTATTGACAGGGCCCGATCTGAAGGCTACACCTTC.

This clone has just a few counts. Within the sample, other DNA sequences also encode this same CDR3. The chain carries TRBV19 and TRBJ1-1; the D is unclear. The length of the CDR3 is 13 residues. The V end was cut by 3 bases, the J end by 1 base, with 6 bases between. Looked up from germline, CDR1 is LNHDA and CDR2 is SQIVND (reference sequence). The CDR3 reads CASSMARNTEAFF. The CDR3 coding sequence is TGTGCCAGTAGTATGGCTAGGAACACTGAAGCTTTCTTT.

This clone was recorded only once. The chain couples TRBV6-5 to TRBJ1-5; TRBD1 matches at 8 bases. Per germline, CDR1 MNHEY and CDR2 SVGAGI. The CDR3 is 13 amino acids. V trimming: 7 bases; J trimming: 7 bases; junction bases outside the gene matches: 6. CDR3 residues: CASTQGAEQPQHF. The CDR3 nucleotides read TGTGCCAGCACCCAGGGGGCGGAGCAGCCCCAGCATTTT.

The rearrangement links TRBV4-1 to TRBJ1-1, with D hard to call. Germline V lookup: CDR1 MGHRA, CDR2 YSYEKL. Deletions cut 2 bases from V and 3 bases from J, with 7 bases between. This CDR3 has 13 amino acids. CDR3 residues: CASSQLPHTEAFF. Here the CDR3 DNA reads TGCGCCAGCAGCCAACTACCCCACACTGAAGCTTTCTTT.

The chain employs TRBV13 and TRBJ2-7; weak D call: TRBD1 (5 bases). The CDR3 length is 14 residues. The germline gives CDR1 PRHDT, CDR2 FYEKMQ (reference sequence). V was trimmed by 5 bases and J by 2 bases, leaving 13 bases between them. This chain's CDR3 is CASSQRQGTYEQYF. CDR3 DNA: TGTGCCAGCAGCCAAAGGCAGGGAACCTACGAGCAGTACTTC.

The V gene is TRBV9, the J gene TRBJ2-1; a weak D match, TRBD2 (6 bases). The germline V gene encodes CDR1 SGDLS and CDR2 YYNGEE. There are 13 residues in the CDR3. Trimming left V 0 bases short and J 9 bases short, with 10 bases between. Here the CDR3 reads CASSVVAGLEQFF. The CDR3 DNA is TGTGCCAGCAGCGTAGTCGCGGGGCTTGAGCAGTTCTTC.

This clone was detected once. The germline gene is not matched at one end of the junction; a read error may be the cause. The chain is built from TRBV7-9 and TRBJ2-1; unclear D gene. The CDR3 sequence is 12 residues long. Germline V gives CDR1 SEHNR, CDR2 FQNEAQ (reference sequence). The CDR3 spells CSSSISSNEQFF. The DNA of the CDR3 is TGTTCCAGCAGCATCTCCTCGAATGAGCAGTTCTTC. The full variable domain, completed using reference TRBV7-9 and TRBJ2-1, is DTGVSQNPRHKITKRGQNVTFRCDPISEHNRLYWYRQTLGQGPEFLTYFQNEAQLEKSRLLSDRFSAERPKGSFSTLEIQRTEQGDSAMYLCSSSISSNEQFFGPGTRLTVL.

V usage is TRBV5-6 and J usage is TRBJ1-6; D ambiguous. CDR3 size: 16 residues. Between the trimmed V and J ends, which lost 2 bases and 6 bases, there was a span of 15 bases. Germline V CDR1 and CDR2: SGHDT, YYEEEE. CDR3 sequence reads: CASSLDEHGSNSPLHF. CDR3 DNA: TGTGCCAGCAGCTTAGATGAACATGGCTCTAATTCACCCCTCCACTTT.

V usage is TRBV9 and J usage is TRBJ2-5; 11 bases agree with TRBD2. Trimming at V came to 3 bases and at J to 2 bases, leaving 3 bases not matched to a gene. The CDR3 contains 15 residues. The germline V gene has CDR1 SGDLS and CDR2 YYNGEE. The CDR3 loop is CASSGLAGLQETQYF. CDR3 DNA sequence: TGTGCCAGCAGCGGACTAGCGGGGCTACAAGAGACCCAGTACTTC.

The rearrangement joins TRBV19 to TRBJ1-3, with D possibly being TRBD1 (5 bases). Germline CDR1 is LNHDA and CDR2 is SQIVND (reference sequence). The CDR3 totals 13 residues. V was pared by 11 bases and J by 4 bases, with 15 bases between. In DNA form, the CDR3 reads TGTGCCGGAGCTCAGGGATCCGGAAACACCATATATTTT. This sequence encodes CAGAQGSGNTIYF.

V and J are TRBV18 and TRBJ1-1; no reliable D call. V dropped 4 bases and J dropped 8 bases, with 8 bases sitting between them. The CDR3 totals 11 residues. Germline V gene data show CDR1 as KGHSH and CDR2 as LQKENI. CDR3 amino acids: CASSLTEEAFF. CDR3 DNA sequence: TGTGCCAGCTCACTGACGGAGGAAGCTTTCTTT. The variable domain in full, completed from reference TRBV18 and TRBJ1-1, reads NAGVMQNPRHLVRRRGQEARLRCSPMKGHSHVYWYRQLPEEGLKFMVYLQKENIIDESGMPKERFSAEFPKEGPSILRIQQVVRGDSAAYFCASSLTEEAFFGQGTRLTVV.

V usage is TRBV19 and J usage is TRBJ1-5, with TRBD1 as a possible D gene (6 bases). Deletions cut 4 bases from V and 6 bases from J, with 10 bases between. This CDR3 is built from 13 residues. Germline loops: CDR1 LNHDA, CDR2 SQIVND (reference sequence). In DNA, the CDR3 is TGTGCCAGTAGTAGGCAGGGGTTTCAGCCCCAGCATTTT. Amino acid sequence: CASSRQGFQPQHF.